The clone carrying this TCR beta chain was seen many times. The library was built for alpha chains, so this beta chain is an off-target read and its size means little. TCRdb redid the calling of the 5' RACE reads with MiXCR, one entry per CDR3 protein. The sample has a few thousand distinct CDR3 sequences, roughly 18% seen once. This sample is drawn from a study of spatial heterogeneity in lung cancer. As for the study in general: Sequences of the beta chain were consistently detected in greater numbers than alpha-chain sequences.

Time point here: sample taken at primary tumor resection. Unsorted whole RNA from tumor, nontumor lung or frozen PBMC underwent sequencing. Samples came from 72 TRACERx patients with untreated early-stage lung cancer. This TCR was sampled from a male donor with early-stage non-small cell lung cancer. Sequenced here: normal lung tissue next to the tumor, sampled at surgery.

DNA of the CDR3: TGTGCCAGCAGTTTAGTCCCCCTCACACGGCCCGGGGAGCTGTTTTTT. It encodes CASSLVPLTRPGELFF. The chain is built from TRBV28 and TRBJ2-2; no clear D. The CDR3 totals 16 residues. The germline V and J ends were trimmed by 2 bases and 6 bases, with 16 bases remaining between them. Looked up from germline, CDR1 is MDHEN and CDR2 is SYDVKM.